Listed here are 5 T cell receptor beta chains from one sample, sequenced in a study of blood T cells in healthy people across ages. Using a J-beta primer mix together with a sample-barcoded 5' primer, a second PCR was run for roughly 7 to 12 cycles. From the 5' RACE reads, TCRdb called clonotypes with MiXCR, one entry per CDR3 protein. The repertoire holds about 1.8 million distinct CDR3 sequences, roughly 49% seen once, with around 2.1% in the top ten. Sequencing was carried out using blood. The receptors originated from a woman in her 40s in good health.

The V gene is TRBV20-1, the J gene TRBJ2-1; D is unresolved. This CDR3 has 15 residues. Germline V gene sequence: CDR1 DFQATT, CDR2 SNEGSKA (reference sequence). V was pared by 6 bases and J by 2 bases, with 17 bases between. The CDR3 nucleotides are TGCAGTGCAACCAAGGACGCCCGGGCCTACAATGAGCAGTTCTTC. Translating gives CSATKDARAYNEQFF.

V usage is TRBV4-2 and J usage is TRBJ1-1; no reliable D call. V was cut by 3 bases and J by 0 bases, with 5 bases left in between. CDR1 is LGHNA and CDR2 is YNFKEQ in the germline V gene. The CDR3 loop spans 13 amino acids. CDR3 bases: TGTGCCAGCAGCCACGATTTGAACACTGAAGCTTTCTTT. Its translation is CASSHDLNTEAFF.

The chain carries TRBV4-3 and TRBJ1-1; D might be TRBD1 (5 bases). Germline assignment: CDR1 LGHNA and CDR2 YSLEER. Trimming took off 0 bases at V and 2 bases at J, with 13 bases between the two ends. This CDR3 has 16 residues. CDR3 in DNA: TGCGCCAGCAGCCAAGATCGCCAGGGACCCAACACTGAAGCTTTCTTT. Protein product: CASSQDRQGPNTEAFF.

This clonotype has a handful of counts. The chain employs TRBV7-2 and TRBJ2-1, with no clear D. The V end lost 3 bases, the J end lost 3 bases, and 9 bases lay between the germline ends. CDR3 length equals 14 residues. Germline-derived CDR1 and CDR2 are SGHTA and FQGNSA. Here the CDR3 reads CASSFDFRYNEQFF. The CDR3 bases are TGTGCCAGCAGCTTCGATTTTCGCTACAATGAGCAGTTCTTC. Based on the CDR3 plus reference TRBV7-2 and TRBJ2-1, the full variable domain is GAGVSQSPSNKVTEKGKDVELRCDPISGHTALYWYRQSLGQGLEFLIYFQGNSAPDKSGLPSDRFSAERTGGSVSTLTIQRTQQEDSAVYLCASSFDFRYNEQFFGPGTRLTVL.

This clonotype was counted only a few times. The chain is built from TRBV6-2 or TRBV6-3 and TRBJ2-5; 8 nucleotides line up with TRBD1. The trim removed 0 bases at V and 4 bases at J, leaving 4 bases unmatched. This CDR3 contains 15 residues. From germline, CDR1 is MNHEY and CDR2 SVGEGT. Written as DNA, the CDR3 is TGTGCCAGCAGTTACTCCCAGGGGGCCGCAGAGACCCAGTACTTC. It specifies CASSYSQGAAETQYF.